This TCR beta chain was obtained from a study of T cell repertoires in cytomegalovirus infection. Study in general: In public TCR beta signatures, there were indications of both CMV infection and matching HLA type.

Regarding the study as a whole: HLA-C-restricted CMV-specific TCR beta clonotypes were dominant in the ex vivo response.

About this clonotype itself: The antigen is undetermined.

A single record per CDR3 protein comes from TCRdb applying MiXCR to the reads. Of 200,000 to 300,000 distinct CDR3 sequences listed, 8% to 9.5% are singletons. V was pared by 8 bases and J by 5 bases, with 19 bases between. The CDR3 covers 14 residues. Germline CDR1 MDHEN, CDR2 SYDVKM. This clonotype was sampled from a human donor in good health (CMV status not recorded). Some clones in this sample may be carry-over from other donors' samples. Source material: PBMCs. The chain uses TRBV28 and TRBJ2-7; possibly TRBD1 or TRBD2 for D (7 bases each). The CDR3 here is CASPGRGRRDEQYF. CDR3 bases: TGTGCCAGCCCAGGGAGGGGGCGCCGGGACGAGCAGTACTTC.